This T cell receptor (beta chain) comes out of a study of OX40 agonist ivuxolimab in advanced cancers. Study-wide background: Of mixed ages from 23 to 79 and averaging roughly 64 years, the group was approximately 80% male. Patients achieving partial responses numbered three: one hepatocellular carcinoma case and two cutaneous melanoma cases. Study outcomes and limitations: Clonal expansion from baseline to week 6 occurred in both CD4+ and CD8+ T cells.

V trimming: 4 bases; J trimming: 2 bases; junction bases outside the gene matches: 3. This CDR3 spans 15 amino acids. In germline, CDR1 is MRHNA, CDR2 SNTAGT. As concerns this clone: Its antigen is not known.

The method was immunoSEQ multiplex PCR; TCRdb's version includes in-frame clones alone and lacks a portion of them. The repertoire consists of 45,000 to 50,000 clones, with roughly nine tenths occurring once and the leading ten covering 52%. Here the sequenced sample was CD4+ or CD8+ T cells sorted from blood, taken in a trial of the OX40 agonist ivuxolimab. The origin of this receptor is an adult with an advanced solid tumor such as melanoma, head and neck, liver or kidney cancer. The chain recombines TRBV6-4 with TRBJ1-5; 9 bases are shared with TRBD1. The CDR3 region is CASSAWTGGNQPQHF. For the CDR3, the DNA is TGTGCCAGCAGTGCATGGACAGGGGGCAATCAGCCCCAGCATTTT.